These T cell receptor beta chains were read from a single sample in a study of OX40 agonist ivuxolimab in advanced cancers. Assay: immunoSEQ multiplex PCR; the TCRdb copy retains only in-frame clones and omits some. The profile shows some 100,000 clones, around nine tenths of them singletons. This specimen was CD4+ or CD8+ T cells sorted from blood, taken in a trial of the OX40 agonist ivuxolimab. Receptor source: an adult with an advanced solid tumor such as melanoma, head and neck, liver or kidney cancer. CDR3s leave out the opening cysteine and the closing phenylalanine or tryptophan. Each record gives: V gene, J gene, CDR3 protein.

v_call: TRBV10-3
j_call: TRBJ2-7
cdr3_aa: AITGDRQYEQY

v_call: TRBV9
j_call: TRBJ2-3
cdr3_aa: ASSPRRGPGETDTQY

v_call: TRBV27
j_call: TRBJ1-5
cdr3_aa: ASSSQGGNQPQH

v_call: TRBV21-1
j_call: TRBJ2-7
cdr3_aa: ASSELVTEYEQY

v_call: TRBV5-1
j_call: TRBJ2-1
cdr3_aa: ASSLGTSGDNEQF

v_call: TRBV11-3
j_call: TRBJ2-2
cdr3_aa: ASSGVAGNTGELF

v_call: TRBV2
j_call: TRBJ1-4
cdr3_aa: ASSRELRGVTNEKLF

v_call: TRBV2
j_call: TRBJ2-7
cdr3_aa: ASRARTGYEQY

v_call: TRBV19
j_call: TRBJ2-1
cdr3_aa: ASSPLAGVVNEQF

v_call: TRBV5-1
j_call: TRBJ1-4
cdr3_aa: ASSFDRAREKLF

v_call: TRBV7-3
j_call: TRBJ2-5
cdr3_aa: ASSPGTSGRFQETQY

v_call: TRBV7-2
j_call: TRBJ2-1
cdr3_aa: ASSTSVNNEQF

v_call: TRBV27
j_call: TRBJ1-3
cdr3_aa: ASSPAGAGNTIY

v_call: TRBV5-6
j_call: TRBJ2-3
cdr3_aa: ASSFRSLNAY

v_call: TRBV7-6
j_call: TRBJ1-1
cdr3_aa: ASSLWAANTEAF

v_call: TRBV18
j_call: TRBJ2-7
cdr3_aa: ASSPATGTYEQY

v_call: TRBV5-5
j_call: TRBJ1-2
cdr3_aa: ASSLAGENSGYT

v_call: TRBV9
j_call: TRBJ2-2
cdr3_aa: ASSVVPGLAGVGTGELF

v_call: TRBV7-2
j_call: TRBJ2-5
cdr3_aa: ASSYGGRGFGETQY

v_call: TRBV5-5
j_call: TRBJ2-7
cdr3_aa: ASSRTGQGTTYEQY

v_call: TRBV7-2
j_call: TRBJ2-3
cdr3_aa: ASSRDRPSGTDTQY

v_call: TRBV7-2
j_call: TRBJ1-1
cdr3_aa: ASSFQGVTEAF

v_call: TRBV19
j_call: TRBJ2-2
cdr3_aa: ASKAQMNTGELF

v_call: TRBV4-3
j_call: TRBJ2-5
cdr3_aa: ASSHPETGGPIETQY

v_call: TRBV7-8
j_call: TRBJ2-1
cdr3_aa: ASSEIAARGLAGVEQF